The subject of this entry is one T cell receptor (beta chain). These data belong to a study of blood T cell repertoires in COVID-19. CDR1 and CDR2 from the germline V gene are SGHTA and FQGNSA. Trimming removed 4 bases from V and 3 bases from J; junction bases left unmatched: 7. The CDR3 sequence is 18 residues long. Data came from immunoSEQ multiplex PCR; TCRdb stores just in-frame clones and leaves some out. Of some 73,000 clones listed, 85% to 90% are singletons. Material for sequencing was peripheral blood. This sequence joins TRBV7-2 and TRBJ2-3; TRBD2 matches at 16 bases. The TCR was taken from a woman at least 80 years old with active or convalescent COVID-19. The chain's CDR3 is CASSSGLAGGPETDTQYF. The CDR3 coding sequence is TGTGCCAGCAGCTCGGGACTAGCGGGGGGGCCCGAGACAGATACGCAGTATTTT.